Following are 21 T cell receptor beta chains from one sample sequenced in a study of cytomegalovirus exposure and HLA in healthy donors. Some clones are missing from TCRdb's copy, which holds only in-frame ones; the method was immunoSEQ multiplex PCR. The repertoire holds around 170,000 clones, with roughly 85% as singletons. Sequencing used PBMCs. The receptors were gathered from a man between 18 and 29 years old in good health and CMV-seropositive.

This chain uses TRBV7-2 with TRBJ2-3, with TRBD2 as a possible D gene (8 bases). Germline loops: CDR1 SGHTA, CDR2 FQGNSA. V lost 5 bases to trimming and J lost 5 bases, with 17 bases between them. This CDR3 spans 15 amino acids. The CDR3 DNA is TGTGCCAGCAGCCCGGGGGGGCAGGGGGGAGATACGCAGTATTTT. Translated, it gives CASSPGGQGGDTQYF.

This clone was picked up a small number of times. The V and J genes are TRBV7-3 and TRBJ2-1, with a tentative D call TRBD2 (6 bases). CDR1 and CDR2 (germline): SGHTA, FQGTGA. CDR3 size: 15 residues. With 5 bases removed from V and 6 bases from J, the gap between germline ends came to 17 bases. CDR3 DNA: TGTGCCAGCAGCCAATACAACTCCGGGAGCAATGAGCAGTTCTTC. Amino acid sequence: CASSQYNSGSNEQFF.

The rearrangement uses TRBV30 and TRBJ2-1, with 16 bases identical to TRBD2. The germline gives CDR1 GTSNPN, CDR2 SVGIG (reference sequence). This CDR3 region has 18 residues. V trimming: 0 bases; J trimming: 9 bases; junction bases outside the gene matches: 11. The CDR3 nucleotides read TGTGCCTGGAGTGTACGTGTGGGGACTAGCGGGGGGGTCGGTGAGCAGTTCTTC. It encodes CAWSVRVGTSGGVGEQFF.

The rearrangement links TRBV10-1 to TRBJ2-1; the D gene is possibly TRBD2 (6 bases). There are 16 residues in the CDR3. Germline V gene data show CDR1 as WNHNN and CDR2 as SYGVQD (reference sequence). V lost 8 bases and J 4 bases, leaving 21 bases between the germline ends. The CDR3 sequence is CASSPGGAGLYNEQFF. CDR3 DNA sequence: TGCGCCAGCTCCCCTGGCGGGGCCGGACTGTACAATGAGCAGTTCTTC.

This rearrangement joins TRBV28 to TRBJ1-2; D is perhaps TRBD1 (6 bases). Germline V CDR1 and CDR2: MDHEN, SYDVKM. Trimming shortened V by 3 bases and J by 8 bases, and 13 bases separated the two germline ends. The CDR3 sequence is 13 residues long. The CDR3 spells CASSFEGVRGYTF. DNA of the CDR3: TGTGCCAGCAGTTTCGAGGGGGTTCGGGGCTACACCTTC.

The chain's CDR3 is CASSQQGARNTEAFF. CDR3 in DNA: TGTGCCAGCAGCCAACAGGGAGCCAGGAACACTGAAGCTTTCTTT. The V call is TRBV13, the J call TRBJ1-1; the D gene is possibly TRBD1 (6 bases). This CDR3 has 15 amino acids. Trimming removed 5 bases from V and 1 base from J, with 14 bases in between. Germline V gene data show CDR1 as PRHDT and CDR2 as FYEKMQ (reference sequence).

This clone was detected ten times or more. The genes are TRBV7-2 and TRBJ1-2; D is perhaps TRBD1 (5 bases). Trimming shortened V by 4 bases and J by 3 bases, and 9 bases separated the two germline ends. This CDR3 comprises 13 residues. Germline CDR1 SGHTA, CDR2 FQGNSA. The CDR3 here is CASSSGGDYGYTF. CDR3 coding DNA: TGTGCCAGCAGCTCTGGGGGGGACTATGGCTACACCTTC.

This clone was counted once. CDR3 region: CASGLSAYGTDTQYF. CDR3 DNA: TGTGCCAGCGGCCTTAGCGCTTACGGGACAGATACGCAGTATTTT. V is TRBV28 and J is TRBJ2-3; D perhaps matches TRBD2 (5 bases). Trimming took 8 bases from V and 3 from J, leaving 18 bases between them. The CDR3 has 15 residues. Looked up from germline, CDR1 is MDHEN and CDR2 is SYDVKM.

The chain links TRBV5-4 to TRBJ2-3, with 7 nucleotides matching TRBD2. CDR1 and CDR2 from the germline V gene are SGHNT and YYREEE (reference sequence). With 9 bases clipped from V and 0 bases from J, the junction kept 7 bases outside the gene matches. This CDR3 has 14 amino acids. The CDR3 loop reads CAIPFSGSTDTQYF. In DNA, the CDR3 is TGTGCCATCCCATTTAGCGGGAGCACAGATACGCAGTATTTT.

The rearrangement uses TRBV28 and TRBJ2-3, with unresolved D. V was shortened by 3 bases and J by 4 bases, with 2 bases between the two germline ends. The CDR3 runs to 11 residues. The germline V gene has CDR1 MDHEN and CDR2 SYDVKM. The DNA for the CDR3 is TGTGCCAGCAGTTTCGCAGATACGCAGTATTTT. Encoded protein: CASSFADTQYF.

The chain is built from TRBV2 and TRBJ2-5; tentative D call: TRBD1 (6 bases). V was pared by 5 bases and J by 0 bases, with 13 bases between. Germline-derived CDR1 and CDR2 are SNHLY and FYNNEI. The CDR3 is made up of 15 amino acids. The CDR3 here is CASSTGWLYQETQYF. As DNA, the CDR3 is TGTGCCAGCAGTACAGGGTGGTTGTACCAAGAGACCCAGTACTTC. Combining the CDR3 with reference TRBV2 and TRBJ2-5 gives the whole variable domain EPEVTQTPSHQVTQMGQEVILRCVPISNHLYFYWYRQILGQKVEFLVSFYNNEISEKSEIFDDQFSVERPDGSNFTLKIRSTKLEDSAMYFCASSTGWLYQETQYFGPGTRLLVL.

The rearrangement links TRBV5-6 to TRBJ1-2, with no clear D. V was shortened by 3 bases and J by 0 bases, with 12 bases between the two germline ends. The CDR3 has 15 amino acids. Germline assignment: CDR1 SGHDT and CDR2 YYEEEE. The CDR3 is CASSSVSPANYGYTF. The CDR3 DNA follows: TGTGCCAGCAGCTCCGTGTCCCCAGCTAACTATGGCTACACCTTC.

This rearrangement joins TRBV9 to TRBJ1-6; no definite D call. This CDR3 has 13 amino acids. The germline V gene has CDR1 SGDLS and CDR2 YYNGEE. Trimming took 0 bases from V and 10 from J, leaving 8 bases between them. The CDR3 here is CASSVGARSPLHF. The CDR3 DNA sequence: TGTGCCAGCAGCGTAGGGGCGCGATCACCCCTCCACTTT.

This clone was counted once. V and J are TRBV19 and TRBJ1-5; tentative D call: TRBD1 (5 bases). Germline V gene sequence: CDR1 LNHDA, CDR2 SQIVND (reference sequence). The CDR3 runs 19 residues. With 3 bases removed from V and 0 bases from J, the gap between germline ends came to 21 bases. CDR3 amino acids: CASSMGISRGLRSNQPQHF. DNA of the CDR3: TGTGCCAGTAGTATGGGCATCTCCCGGGGACTTCGTAGCAATCAGCCCCAGCATTTT.

The rearrangement uses TRBV2 and TRBJ2-1; D uncertain. With 2 bases removed from V and 3 bases from J, the gap between germline ends came to 5 bases. The CDR3 loop spans 13 amino acids. Looked up from germline, CDR1 is SNHLY and CDR2 is FYNNEI. The CDR3 protein is CASSESVYNEQFF. CDR3 DNA: TGTGCCAGCAGTGAATCTGTCTACAATGAGCAGTTCTTC.

The CDR3 region is CASSMRDEKLFF. As DNA, the CDR3 is TGTGCCAGCAGTATGAGGGATGAAAAACTGTTTTTT. The chain combines TRBV28 with TRBJ1-4; D unresolved. V lost 5 bases and J 6 bases, leaving 7 bases between the germline ends. Per the germline V gene, CDR1 is MDHEN and CDR2 is SYDVKM. The CDR3 sequence is 12 residues long.

CDR3 nucleotide sequence: TGCGCCAGCAGCTTGGTGGAGGGGTACTCTGGGGCCAACGTCCTGACTTTC. This encodes CASSLVEGYSGANVLTF. This rearrangement joins TRBV5-1 to TRBJ2-6; tentatively, D is TRBD2 (6 bases). In germline, CDR1 is SGHRS, CDR2 YFSETQ. This CDR3 contains 17 residues. Between the trimmed V and J ends, which lost 0 bases and 0 bases, there was a span of 10 bases.

The genes are TRBV7-8 and TRBJ1-4, with 10 bases identical to TRBD1. Trimming cost V 5 bases and J 3 bases; bases outside gene matches: 12. The CDR3 sequence is 18 residues long. Germline V gene lookup returns CDR1 SGHVS and CDR2 FQNEAQ. The CDR3 protein is CASSIAWTGGRANEKLFF. The CDR3 DNA reads as TGTGCCAGCAGCATCGCCTGGACAGGGGGGAGGGCTAATGAAAAACTGTTTTTT.

This clone has just a few counts. This sequence joins TRBV27 and TRBJ1-4; 7 nucleotides match TRBD1. This CDR3 spans 14 amino acids. Looked up from germline, CDR1 is MNHEY and CDR2 is SMNVEV (reference sequence). J gave up 8 bases and V 5 bases, and 8 bases lay outside the gene matches. CDR3 region: CASSALLQGEKLFF. DNA for the CDR3: TGTGCCAGCAGTGCCCTATTACAGGGGGAAAAACTGTTTTTT.

The gene calls are TRBV9 and TRBJ1-2; 8 bases fit TRBD1. The CDR3 extends over 16 amino acids. V shed 0 bases, J shed 2 bases, and the junction held 6 bases outside the gene matches. Germline V lookup: CDR1 SGDLS, CDR2 YYNGEE. This CDR3 is CASSVAQGAQNYGYTF. The CDR3 nucleotides read TGTGCCAGCAGCGTAGCTCAGGGGGCGCAAAACTATGGCTACACCTTC.

V and J are TRBV6-1 and TRBJ2-7; D is perhaps TRBD1 (9 bases). Deletions cut 10 bases from V and 8 bases from J, with 21 bases between. The CDR3 loop spans 13 amino acids. Germline V gene lookup returns CDR1 MNHNS and CDR2 SASEGT. The CDR3 nucleotides are TGTGCCACCGGGGGGGACAGGGCGGTTAAGCAGTACTTC. Its translation: CATGGDRAVKQYF.